The subject of this entry is one T cell receptor beta chain. The CDR3 is made up of 12 amino acids. Germline V CDR1 and CDR2: LGHDT, YNNKEL (reference sequence). Trimming pared 4 bases from V and 2 bases from J, leaving 2 bases between. This specimen belongs to a study of blood T cell repertoires in COVID-19. Whole-study context: Collection of acute and convalescent COVID-19 samples took place in the United States, Italy and Spain. T cells, B-cell-depleted T cells, or PBMCs provided the cDNA or gDNA that served as material.

As processed by the authors: Nucleated cell number was recorded as an estimate derived from reference gene primer amplification. TCRdb keeps only in-frame clones here, not all; method: immunoSEQ multiplex PCR. V, J and clone size are those of that table, while D and trimming were read from the DNA. The sample holds 56,000 or so clones, 80% to 90% seen once. The sequencing input was peripheral blood. The TCR comes from a human donor in a cohort sampled during active COVID-19. This chain connects TRBV3-1 (or the pseudogene TRBV3-2) to TRBJ2-2; D is uncertain. This CDR3 reads CASSLNTGELFF. The CDR3 DNA reads as TGTGCCAGCAGCCTAAACACCGGGGAGCTGTTTTTT.